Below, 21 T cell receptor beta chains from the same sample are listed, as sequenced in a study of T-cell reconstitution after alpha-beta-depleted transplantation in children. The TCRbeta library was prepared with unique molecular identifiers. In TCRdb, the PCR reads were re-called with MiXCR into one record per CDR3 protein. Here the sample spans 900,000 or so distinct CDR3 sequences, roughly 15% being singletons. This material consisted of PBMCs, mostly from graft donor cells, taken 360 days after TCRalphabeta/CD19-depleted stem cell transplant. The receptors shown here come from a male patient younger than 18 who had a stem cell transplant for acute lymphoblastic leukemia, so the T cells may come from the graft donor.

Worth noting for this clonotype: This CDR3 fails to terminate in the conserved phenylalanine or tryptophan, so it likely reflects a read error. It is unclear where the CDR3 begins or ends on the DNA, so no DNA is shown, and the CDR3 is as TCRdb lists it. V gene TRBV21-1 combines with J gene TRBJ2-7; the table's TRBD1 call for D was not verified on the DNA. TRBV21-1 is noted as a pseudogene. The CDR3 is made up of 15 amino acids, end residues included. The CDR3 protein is CASRYSGQNGHEQYS.

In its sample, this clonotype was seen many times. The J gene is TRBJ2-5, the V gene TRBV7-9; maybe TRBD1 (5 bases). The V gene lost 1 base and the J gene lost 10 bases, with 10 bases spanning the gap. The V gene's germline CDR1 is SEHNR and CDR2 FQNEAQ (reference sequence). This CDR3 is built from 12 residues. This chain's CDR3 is CASSLVSGFQYF. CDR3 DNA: TGTGCCAGCAGCTTAGTATCAGGGTTCCAGTACTTC. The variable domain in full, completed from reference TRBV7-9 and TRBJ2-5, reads DTGVSQNPRHKITKRGQNVTFRCDPISEHNRLYWYRQTLGQGPEFLTYFQNEAQLEKSRLLSDRFSAERPKGSFSTLEIQRTEQGDSAMYLCASSLVSGFQYFGPGTRLLVL.

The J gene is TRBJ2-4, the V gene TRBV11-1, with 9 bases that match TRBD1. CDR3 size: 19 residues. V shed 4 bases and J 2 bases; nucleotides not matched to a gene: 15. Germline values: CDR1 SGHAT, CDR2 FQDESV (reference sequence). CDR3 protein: CASSSYRGQSVETKNIQYF. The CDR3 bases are TGTGCCAGCAGCTCTTACAGGGGGCAATCGGTCGAAACCAAAAACATTCAGTACTTC.

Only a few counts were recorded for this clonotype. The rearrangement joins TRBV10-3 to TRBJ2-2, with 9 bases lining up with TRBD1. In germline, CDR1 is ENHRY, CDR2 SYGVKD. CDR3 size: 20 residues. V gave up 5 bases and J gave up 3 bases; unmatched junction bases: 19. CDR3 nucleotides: TGTGCCATCAGTCCAGGCCGGGACAGGGTGGTTGTGGTCCACACCGGGGAGCTGTTTTTT. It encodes CAISPGRDRVVVVHTGELFF.

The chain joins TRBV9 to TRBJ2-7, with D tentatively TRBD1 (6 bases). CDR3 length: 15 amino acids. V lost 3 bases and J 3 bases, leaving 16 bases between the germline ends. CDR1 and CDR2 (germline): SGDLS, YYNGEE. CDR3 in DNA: TGTGCCAGCAGCGCCACACCGGGACACAGCTACGAGCAGTACTTC. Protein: CASSATPGHSYEQYF.

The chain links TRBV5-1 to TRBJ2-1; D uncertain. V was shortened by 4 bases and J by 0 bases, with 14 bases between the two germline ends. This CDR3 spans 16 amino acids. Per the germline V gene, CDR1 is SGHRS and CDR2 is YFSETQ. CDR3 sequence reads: CASSQRPDPSYNEQFF. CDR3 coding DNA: TGCGCCAGCAGCCAAAGGCCGGACCCCTCCTACAATGAGCAGTTCTTC.

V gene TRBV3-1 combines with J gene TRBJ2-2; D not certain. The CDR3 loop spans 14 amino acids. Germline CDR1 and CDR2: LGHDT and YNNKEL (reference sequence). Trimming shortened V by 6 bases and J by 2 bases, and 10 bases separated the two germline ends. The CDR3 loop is CASRIAANTGELFF. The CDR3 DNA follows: TGTGCCAGCAGAATCGCGGCTAACACCGGGGAGCTGTTTTTT.

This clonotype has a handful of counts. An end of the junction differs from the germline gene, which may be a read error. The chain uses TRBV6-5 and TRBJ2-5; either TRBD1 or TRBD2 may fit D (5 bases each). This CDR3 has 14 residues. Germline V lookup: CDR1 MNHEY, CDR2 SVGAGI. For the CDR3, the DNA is TGTGCCAGCAGTTACTCACCGGGGCAAGGGACCCAGTACTTC. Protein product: CASSYSPGQGTQYF.

The CDR3 sequence: CSVDLGSLGRGGELFF. The CDR3 DNA follows: TGCAGCGTTGATCTAGGCTCCCTAGGAAGAGGCGGGGAGCTGTTTTTT. The V call is TRBV29-1, the J call TRBJ2-2; no definite D call. This CDR3 spans 16 amino acids. V lost 3 bases and J 7 bases, leaving 21 bases between the germline ends. Germline CDR1 and CDR2: SQVTM and ANQGSEA.

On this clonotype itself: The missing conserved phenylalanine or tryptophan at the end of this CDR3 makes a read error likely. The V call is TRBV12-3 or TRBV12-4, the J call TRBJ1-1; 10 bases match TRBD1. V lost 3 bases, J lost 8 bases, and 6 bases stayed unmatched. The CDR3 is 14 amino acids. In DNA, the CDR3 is TGTGCCAGCAGTTTCGGGACAGGGGTTTCGGAAGCTTTCTGT. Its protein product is CASSFGTGVSEAFC.

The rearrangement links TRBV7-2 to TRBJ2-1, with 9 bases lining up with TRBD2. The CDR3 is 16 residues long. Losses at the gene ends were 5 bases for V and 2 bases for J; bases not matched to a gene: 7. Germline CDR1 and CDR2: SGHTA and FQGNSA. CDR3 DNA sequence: TGTGCCAGCAGCCTATTAGCGGGGGCCACCTACAATGAGCAGTTCTTC. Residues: CASSLLAGATYNEQFF.

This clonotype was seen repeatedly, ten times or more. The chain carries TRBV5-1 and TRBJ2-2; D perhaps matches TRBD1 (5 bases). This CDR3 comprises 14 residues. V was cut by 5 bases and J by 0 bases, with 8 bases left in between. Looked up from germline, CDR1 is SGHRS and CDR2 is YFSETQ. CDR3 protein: CASRGVPNTGELFF. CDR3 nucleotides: TGCGCCAGCAGAGGGGTCCCGAACACCGGGGAGCTGTTTTTT.

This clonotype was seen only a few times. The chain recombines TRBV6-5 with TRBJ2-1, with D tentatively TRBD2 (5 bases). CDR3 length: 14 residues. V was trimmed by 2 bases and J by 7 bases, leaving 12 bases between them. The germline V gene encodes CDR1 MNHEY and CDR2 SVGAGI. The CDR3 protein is CASSYPEEGNEQFF. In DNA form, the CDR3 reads TGTGCCAGCAGTTACCCGGAGGAAGGAAATGAGCAGTTCTTC.

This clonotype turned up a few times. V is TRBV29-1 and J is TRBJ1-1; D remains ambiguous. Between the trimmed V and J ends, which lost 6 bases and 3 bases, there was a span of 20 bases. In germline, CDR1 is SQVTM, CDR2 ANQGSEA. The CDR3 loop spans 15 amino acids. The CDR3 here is CSVELLNSLYTEAFF. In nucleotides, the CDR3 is TGCAGCGTCGAACTCCTCAACTCTTTATACACTGAAGCTTTCTTT.

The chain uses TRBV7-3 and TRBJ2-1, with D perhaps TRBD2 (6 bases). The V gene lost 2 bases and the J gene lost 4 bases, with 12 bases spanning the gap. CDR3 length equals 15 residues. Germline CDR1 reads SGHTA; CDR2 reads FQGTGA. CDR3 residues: CASSLSSARYNEQFF. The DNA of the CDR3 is TGTGCCAGCAGCTTATCTAGCGCGCGATACAATGAGCAGTTCTTC. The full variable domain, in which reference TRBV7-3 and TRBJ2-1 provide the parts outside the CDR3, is GAGVSQTPSNKVTEKGKYVELRCDPISGHTALYWYRQSLGQGPEFLIYFQGTGAADDSGLPNDRFFAVRPEGSVSTLKIQRTERGDSAVYLCASSLSSARYNEQFFGPGTRLTVL.

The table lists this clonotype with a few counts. This chain's CDR3 is CASVRAGGNTGELFF. The CDR3 DNA is TGTGCCAGCGTTCGAGCGGGAGGGAACACCGGGGAGCTGTTTTTT. The chain joins TRBV12-3 or TRBV12-4 to TRBJ2-2; 9 positions agree with TRBD2. The CDR3 runs 15 residues. With V trimmed by 8 bases and J by 1 base, 5 bases remained unmatched.

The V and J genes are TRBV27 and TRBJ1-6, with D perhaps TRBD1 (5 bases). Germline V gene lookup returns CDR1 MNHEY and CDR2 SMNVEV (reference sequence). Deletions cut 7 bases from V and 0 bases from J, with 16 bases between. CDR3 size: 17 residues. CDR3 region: CASTLRQGGSYNSPLHF. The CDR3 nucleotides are TGTGCCAGCACCCTGCGCCAGGGTGGCTCCTATAATTCACCCCTCCACTTT.

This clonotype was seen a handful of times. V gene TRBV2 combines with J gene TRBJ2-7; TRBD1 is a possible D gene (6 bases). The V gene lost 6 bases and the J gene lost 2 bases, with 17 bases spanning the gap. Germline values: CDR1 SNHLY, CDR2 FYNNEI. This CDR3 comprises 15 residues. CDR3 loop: CASREQGPLTYEQYF. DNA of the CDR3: TGTGCCAGCAGGGAACAGGGACCGTTAACCTACGAGCAGTACTTC.

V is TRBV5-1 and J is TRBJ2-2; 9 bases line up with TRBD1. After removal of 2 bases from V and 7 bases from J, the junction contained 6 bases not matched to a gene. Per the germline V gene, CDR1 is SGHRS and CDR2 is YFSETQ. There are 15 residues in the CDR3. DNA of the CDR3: TGCGCCAGCAGCTTTAGGACAGGGGTCGGCGGGGAGCTGTTTTTT. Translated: CASSFRTGVGGELFF.

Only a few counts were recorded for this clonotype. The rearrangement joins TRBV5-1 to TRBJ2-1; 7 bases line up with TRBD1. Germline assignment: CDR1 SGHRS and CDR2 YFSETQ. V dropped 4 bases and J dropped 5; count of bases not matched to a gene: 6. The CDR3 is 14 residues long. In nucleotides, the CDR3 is TGCGCCAGCAGCAGATCCGGGACAGACAATGAGCAGTTCTTC. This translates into CASSRSGTDNEQFF.

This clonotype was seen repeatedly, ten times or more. CDR3: CASSESGGSYEQYF. CDR3 DNA sequence: TGTGCCAGCAGTGAGTCGGGCGGCTCCTACGAGCAGTACTTC. V is TRBV25-1 and J is TRBJ2-7; D is unresolved. This CDR3 spans 14 amino acids. Trimming took 3 bases from V and 0 from J, leaving 9 bases between them. The germline V gene encodes CDR1 MGHDK and CDR2 SYGVNS.